These 28 T cell receptor beta chains were all obtained from the same sample, sequenced in a study of regulatory T cells in long-lasting Graves disease. Arm-PCR of CDR3 regions with iRepertoire HTBI primers generated TCR beta libraries. MiXCR was run by TCRdb on the multiplex PCR reads, yielding one entry per CDR3 protein. Among hundreds of thousands of distinct CDR3 sequences listed, roughly 15% were seen once. Time point described: newly diagnosed GD, antithyroid drugs for less than 3 months. The TCR library was made from RNA that had been extracted from PBMCs in TRIzol. The data were also submitted as part of a second study, on T cells in Graves' hyperthyroidism and ophthalmopathy.

Sequencing was performed on peripheral blood mononuclear cells (PBMCs), taken at new diagnosis, from a patient treated with antithyroid drugs. These receptors came from a woman aged 25 to 39 with Graves disease.

This clonotype was counted at least ten times. V and J are TRBV20-1 and TRBJ2-1; 9 bases agree with TRBD2. The CDR3 is made up of 18 amino acids. CDR1 DFQATT and CDR2 SNEGSKA come from the germline V gene (reference sequence). The V gene end was trimmed by 3 bases and the J gene end by 5 bases; junction bases not matched to a gene: 17. CDR3 sequence reads: CSARWPSGTYLPNNEQFF. Written as DNA, the CDR3 is TGCAGTGCTAGGTGGCCTAGCGGGACTTATCTGCCTAACAATGAGCAGTTCTTC.

This clonotype came up many times. The rearrangement links TRBV2 to TRBJ2-7, with 11 bases lining up with TRBD1. The germline V gene has CDR1 SNHLY and CDR2 FYNNEI. The CDR3 has 16 amino acids. Trimming took 6 bases from V and 2 from J; bases not matched to a gene: 9. Written as DNA, the CDR3 is TGTGCCAGCAGAGGGAGAAGGGGACAGGGGGCCTACGAGCAGTACTTC. It codes for CASRGRRGQGAYEQYF.

This clonotype was recorded at least ten times. The V and J genes are TRBV30 and TRBJ2-5; weak D call: TRBD1 (6 bases). The V end was cut by 4 bases, the J end by 0 bases, with 9 bases between. Germline V lookup: CDR1 GTSNPN, CDR2 SVGIG (reference sequence). There are 13 residues in the CDR3. DNA for the CDR3: TGTGCCTGGAAGGGACACCACCAAGAGACCCAGTACTTC. Translating gives CAWKGHHQETQYF. Filled out from reference TRBV30 and TRBJ2-5, the complete variable domain reads SQTIHQWPATLVQPVGSPLSLECTVEGTSNPNLYWYRQAAGRGLQLLFYSVGIGQISSEVPQNLSASRPQDRQFILSSKKLLLSDSGFYLCAWKGHHQETQYFGPGTRLLVL.

This chain connects TRBV6-1 to TRBJ2-7; D gene uncertain. The V gene lost 6 bases and the J gene lost 7 bases, with 13 bases spanning the gap. CDR1 is MNHNS and CDR2 is SASEGT in the germline V gene. The CDR3 covers 12 residues. The CDR3 spells CASSDDLVEQYF. The CDR3 DNA is TGTGCCAGCAGCGATGACCTTGTGGAGCAGTACTTC.

This clonotype was counted ten times or more. The V call is TRBV7-2, the J call TRBJ1-2, with D possibly TRBD1 on 6 matching bases. This CDR3 has 16 residues. V shed 2 bases and J shed 2 bases, with 15 bases lying between them. Per the germline V gene, CDR1 is SGHTA and CDR2 is FQGNSA. The CDR3 region is CASSLSYGTKNYGYTF. The CDR3 nucleotides are TGTGCCAGCAGCTTAAGCTACGGGACAAAGAACTATGGCTACACCTTC.

This clonotype was seen more than once but under ten times. The chain recombines TRBV15 with TRBJ2-3; no reliable D call. The CDR3 sequence is 12 residues long. V lost 1 base to trimming and J lost 2 bases, with 1 base between them. Germline V gene data show CDR1 as LNHNV and CDR2 as YYDKDF (reference sequence). CDR3 nucleotide sequence: TGTGCCACCAGCAGAGCCACAGATACGCAGTATTTT. This gives the protein CATSRATDTQYF.

This clonotype was seen at least ten times. The rearrangement uses TRBV28 and TRBJ2-3; 9 nucleotides agree with TRBD2. Germline V lookup: CDR1 MDHEN, CDR2 SYDVKM. V was pared by 5 bases and J by 7 bases, with 10 bases of the junction left unmatched. The CDR3 consists of 15 residues. CDR3 in DNA: TGTGCCAGCAGTGGGACTAGCTTAATCCTAAATACGCAGTATTTT. This translates into CASSGTSLILNTQYF.

The chain is built from TRBV6-1 and TRBJ1-2, with D hard to call. This CDR3 spans 14 amino acids. Germline loops: CDR1 MNHNS, CDR2 SASEGT. Trimming left V 10 bases short and J 4 bases short, with 19 bases between. The CDR3 region is CANSPTTATYGYTF. The DNA for the CDR3 is TGTGCCAACTCACCAACCACAGCGACCTATGGCTACACCTTC.

The rearrangement links TRBV5-1 to TRBJ2-5; unclear D gene. The V gene's germline CDR1 is SGHRS and CDR2 YFSETQ. The germline V and J ends were trimmed by 0 bases and 9 bases, with 12 bases remaining between them. The CDR3 runs 13 residues. CDR3 nucleotide sequence: TGCGCCAGCAGCTTGGCCAGGTCCCAGGCCCAGTACTTC. This sequence encodes CASSLARSQAQYF.

The V call is TRBV6-1, the J call TRBJ2-4, with 13 bases matching TRBD2. This CDR3 comprises 18 residues. V dropped 6 bases and J dropped 1; count of bases not matched to a gene: 9. CDR1 and CDR2 (germline): MNHNS, SASEGT. The CDR3 DNA reads TGTGCCAGCAGAATCGGGACTAGCGGGACCTTGGCCAAAAACATTCAGTACTTC. This sequence encodes CASRIGTSGTLAKNIQYF.

In its sample, this clonotype was seen many times. The chain links TRBV5-5 to TRBJ2-1, with 8 bases identical to TRBD1. V shed 2 bases and J 8 bases; nucleotides not matched to a gene: 6. The CDR3 is made up of 14 amino acids. CDR1 SGHKS and CDR2 YYEKEE come from the germline V gene (reference sequence). The CDR3 nucleotides are TGTGCCAGCAGCTTAGGACAGGGAGGCGATGAGCAGTTCTTC. This sequence encodes CASSLGQGGDEQFF.

Comment on this clonotype: This may be a read error, as it is one base from a much larger clone. The V call is TRBV6-5, the J call TRBJ1-2; D is unclear. Trimming stripped 2 bases from V and 4 bases from J, with 11 bases between. The CDR3 runs 14 residues. CDR1 and CDR2 from the germline V gene are MNHEY and SVGAGI. The DNA of the CDR3 is TGTGCCAGCAGTTACCATGGAGAGGGCTATGGCTACACCTTC. This encodes CASSYHGEGYGYTF.

On this clonotype: At one boundary the junction diverges from the germline segment, which might be a read error. V usage is TRBV27 and J usage is TRBJ2-3; D unresolved. From germline, CDR1 is MNHEY and CDR2 SMNVEV (reference sequence). The CDR3 length is 11 residues. CDR3 sequence: CASRRTDTRYF. CDR3 sequence (DNA): TGTGCCAGCAGACGCACAGATACGCGGTATTTT.

There are a few counts of this clonotype. This rearrangement joins TRBV9 to TRBJ1-1, with D maybe TRBD1 (5 bases). This CDR3 is built from 15 residues. V dropped 3 bases and J dropped 5 bases, with 17 bases sitting between them. Germline V gene sequence: CDR1 SGDLS, CDR2 YYNGEE. In DNA form, the CDR3 reads TGTGCCAGCAGCGGGGGGGTAGGGGTCGGAACTGAAGCTTTCTTT. Residues: CASSGGVGVGTEAFF. Based on the CDR3 plus reference TRBV9 and TRBJ1-1, the full variable domain is DSGVTQTPKHLITATGQRVTLRCSPRSGDLSVYWYQQSLDQGLQFLIQYYNGEERAKGNILERFSAQQFPDLHSELNLSSLELGDSALYFCASSGGVGVGTEAFFGQGTRLTVV.

This clonotype appeared many times. The rearrangement uses TRBV28 and TRBJ1-2; the D is unclear. In germline, CDR1 is MDHEN, CDR2 SYDVKM. This CDR3 spans 13 amino acids. Trimming removed 11 bases at V and 3 bases at J, with 16 bases between. CDR3 in amino acids: CALNRGIDYGYTF. CDR3 DNA: TGTGCCCTAAATAGAGGGATCGACTATGGCTACACCTTC.

This chain uses TRBV19 with TRBJ2-3; perhaps TRBD1 as D (6 bases). The CDR3 is 12 amino acids. The V end was cut by 7 bases, the J end by 4 bases, with 9 bases between. CDR1 and CDR2 (germline): LNHDA, SQIVND (reference sequence). Here the CDR3 DNA reads TGTGCCAGTAACAACAGGGCAGATACGCAGTATTTT. It codes for CASNNRADTQYF.

This clonotype was found once. The chain employs TRBV5-6 and TRBJ1-5, with 9 nucleotides matching TRBD1. The CDR3 runs 17 residues. In germline, CDR1 is SGHDT, CDR2 YYEEEE. The J segment lost 3 bases and the V segment lost 1 base, leaving 8 bases of the junction unmatched. The CDR3 region has the DNA TGTGCCAGCAGCTTGTGGGTCGGGACAGGGCTCAATCAGCCCCAGCATTTT. Translation gives CASSLWVGTGLNQPQHF.

This clonotype was detected ten times or more. The chain employs TRBV27 and TRBJ2-5; 10 bases are a match to TRBD1. From germline, CDR1 is MNHEY and CDR2 SMNVEV (reference sequence). Germline trimming cut 8 bases from V and 7 bases from J; bases unmatched to any gene: 10. The CDR3 runs 14 residues. This CDR3 is CASRGTGEVGTQYF. The CDR3 DNA sequence: TGTGCCAGCCGCGGGACAGGGGAGGTGGGGACCCAGTACTTC.

V usage is TRBV20-1 and J usage is TRBJ2-2; D gene unclear. Germline values: CDR1 DFQATT, CDR2 SNEGSKA (reference sequence). The CDR3 spans 13 residues. V lost 3 bases, J lost 1 base, and 6 bases lay in between. CDR3 DNA: TGCAGTGCTAGTCGAAAGAACACCGGGGAGCTGTTTTTT. It translates to CSASRKNTGELFF.

This clonotype occurred a few times. The chain carries TRBV7-9 and TRBJ2-7, with D uncertain. The CDR3 contains 14 residues. Germline V lookup: CDR1 SEHNR, CDR2 FQNEAQ (reference sequence). The germline V and J ends were trimmed by 1 base and 2 bases, with 9 bases remaining between them. Written as DNA, the CDR3 is TGTGCCAGCAGCTTAGACAGTCAGGCCTACGAGCAGTACTTC. Amino acid sequence: CASSLDSQAYEQYF.

The CDR3 nucleotides read TGCGCCAGCACCCTCTCTCTAGCGGGAGGGCCCAGCACCGGGGAGCTGTTTTTT. This encodes CASTLSLAGGPSTGELFF. The genes are TRBV5-1 and TRBJ2-2, with TRBD2 identical over 12 bases. The CDR3 totals 18 residues. Germline trimming cut 6 bases from V and 4 bases from J; bases unmatched to any gene: 13. CDR1 SGHRS and CDR2 YFSETQ come from the germline V gene.

The table lists this clonotype with many counts. The V gene is TRBV12-3 or TRBV12-4, the J gene TRBJ2-7; 13 bases line up with TRBD2. The CDR3 spans 16 residues. With V trimmed by 10 bases and J by 2 bases, 11 bases remained unmatched. DNA for the CDR3: TGTGCCACCGGTAAGACAGGGACTAGCGGGACCTACGAGCAGTACTTC. Translating it yields CATGKTGTSGTYEQYF.

This chain uses TRBV20-1 with TRBJ2-1; 13 bases match TRBD2. Per germline, CDR1 DFQATT and CDR2 SNEGSKA (reference sequence). V shed 1 base, J shed 2 bases, and the junction held 5 bases outside the gene matches. This CDR3 region has 17 residues. The CDR3 DNA reads as TGCAGTGCTAGAGGCCGGACTAGCGGGAGCCCCTACAATGAGCAGTTCTTC. Its translation is CSARGRTSGSPYNEQFF.

This clonotype was counted only a few times. This chain connects TRBV28 to TRBJ2-7, with a possible D match to TRBD1 (5 bases). Trimming removed 2 bases at V and 1 base at J, with 15 bases between. Germline V gives CDR1 MDHEN, CDR2 SYDVKM. CDR3 length: 16 amino acids. The DNA for the CDR3 is TGTGCCAGCAGTTTACTGAGCAGGGTGGGTTCCTACGAGCAGTACTTC. Its translation: CASSLLSRVGSYEQYF.

This chain uses TRBV24-1 with TRBJ1-4, with 7 positions matching TRBD1. The CDR3 runs to 14 residues. With 7 bases clipped from V and 5 bases from J, the junction kept 6 bases outside the gene matches. From germline, CDR1 is KGHDR and CDR2 SFDVKD. The CDR3 loop reads CATSTGTANEKLFF. CDR3 nucleotide sequence: TGTGCCACCAGCACAGGGACAGCAAATGAAAAACTGTTTTTT.

This clonotype was detected many times. The rearrangement uses TRBV6-1 and TRBJ1-2; 7 bases agree with TRBD1. With V trimmed by 6 bases and J by 6 bases, 10 bases remained unmatched. This CDR3 is built from 14 residues. Germline CDR1 is MNHNS and CDR2 is SASEGT. Here the CDR3 reads CASSRGSGDNGYTF. DNA of the CDR3: TGTGCCAGCAGCAGGGGGTCCGGGGATAATGGCTACACCTTC.

The genes are TRBV6-2 or TRBV6-3 and TRBJ2-3; the D is unclear. Germline V gene lookup returns CDR1 MNHEY and CDR2 SVGEGT. V lost 2 bases to trimming and J lost 5 bases, with 11 bases between them. The CDR3 runs to 14 residues. CDR3 loop: CASSYDSAQDTQYF. In nucleotides, the CDR3 is TGTGCCAGCAGTTACGATTCGGCCCAAGATACGCAGTATTTT.

This clonotype occurred a few times. The rearrangement links TRBV14 to TRBJ1-1; no definite D call. The CDR3 totals 16 residues. V was shortened by 0 bases and J by 0 bases, with 11 bases between the two germline ends. Per the germline V gene, CDR1 is SGHDN and CDR2 is FVKESK. The CDR3 DNA sequence: TGTGCCAGCAGCCAAGAATTCGGTTCCCTGAACACTGAAGCTTTCTTT. This encodes CASSQEFGSLNTEAFF.